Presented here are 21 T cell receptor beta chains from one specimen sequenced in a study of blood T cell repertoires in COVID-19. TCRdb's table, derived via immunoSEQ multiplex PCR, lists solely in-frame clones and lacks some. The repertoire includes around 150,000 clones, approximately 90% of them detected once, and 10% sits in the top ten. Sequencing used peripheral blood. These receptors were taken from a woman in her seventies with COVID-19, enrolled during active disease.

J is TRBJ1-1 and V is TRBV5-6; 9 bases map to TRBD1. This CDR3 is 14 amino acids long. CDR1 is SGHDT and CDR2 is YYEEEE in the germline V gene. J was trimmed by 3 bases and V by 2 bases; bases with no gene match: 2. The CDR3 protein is CASSFWDRDTEAFF. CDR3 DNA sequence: TGTGCCAGCAGCTTTTGGGACAGGGACACTGAAGCTTTCTTT.

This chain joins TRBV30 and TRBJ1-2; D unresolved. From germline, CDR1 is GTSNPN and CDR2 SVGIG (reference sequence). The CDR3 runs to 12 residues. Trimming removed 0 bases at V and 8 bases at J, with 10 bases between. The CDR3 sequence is CAWSVILSGYTF. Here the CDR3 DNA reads TGTGCCTGGAGTGTTATACTCTCGGGCTACACCTTC. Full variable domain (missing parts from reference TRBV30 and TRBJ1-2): SQTIHQWPATLVQPVGSPLSLECTVEGTSNPNLYWYRQAAGRGLQLLFYSVGIGQISSEVPQNLSASRPQDRQFILSSKKLLLSDSGFYLCAWSVILSGYTFGSGTRLTVV.

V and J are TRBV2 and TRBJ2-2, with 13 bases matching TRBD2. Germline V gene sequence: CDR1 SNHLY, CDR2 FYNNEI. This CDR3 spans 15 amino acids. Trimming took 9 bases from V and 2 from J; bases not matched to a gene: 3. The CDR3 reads CARGLAGVNTGELFF. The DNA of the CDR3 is TGTGCCAGAGGACTAGCGGGGGTAAACACCGGGGAGCTGTTTTTT.

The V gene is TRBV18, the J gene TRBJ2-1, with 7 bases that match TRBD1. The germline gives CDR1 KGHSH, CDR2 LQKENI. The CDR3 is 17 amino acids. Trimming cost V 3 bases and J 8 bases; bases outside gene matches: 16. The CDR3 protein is CASSPVSMTGLFDEQFF. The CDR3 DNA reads TGTGCCAGCTCACCCGTGTCGATGACAGGGCTGTTCGATGAGCAGTTCTTC.

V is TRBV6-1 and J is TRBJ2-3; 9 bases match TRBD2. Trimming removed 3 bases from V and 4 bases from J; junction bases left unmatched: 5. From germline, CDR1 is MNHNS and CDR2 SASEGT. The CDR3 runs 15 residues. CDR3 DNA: TGTGCCAGCAGTGAGCGGGGGGGCGAGGCAGATACGCAGTATTTT. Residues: CASSERGGEADTQYF.

CDR3 protein: CASSKTADREDGYTF. The CDR3 DNA sequence: TGTGCCAGCAGCAAAACAGCGGACAGGGAAGATGGCTACACCTTC. The V call is TRBV7-9, the J call TRBJ1-2, with 8 bases aligning to TRBD1. V trimming: 5 bases; J trimming: 6 bases; junction bases outside the gene matches: 11. Germline V gives CDR1 SEHNR, CDR2 FQNEAQ (reference sequence). The CDR3 length is 15 residues. Variable domain in full (rest from reference TRBV7-9 and TRBJ1-2): DTGVSQNPRHKITKRGQNVTFRCDPISEHNRLYWYRQTLGQGPEFLTYFQNEAQLEKSRLLSDRFSAERPKGSFSTLEIQRTEQGDSAMYLCASSKTADREDGYTFGSGTRLTVV.

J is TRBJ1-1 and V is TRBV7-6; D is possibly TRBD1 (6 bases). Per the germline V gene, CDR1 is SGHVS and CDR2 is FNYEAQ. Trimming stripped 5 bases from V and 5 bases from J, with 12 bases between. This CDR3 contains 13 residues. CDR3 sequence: CASSITGRTEAFF. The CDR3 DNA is TGTGCCAGCAGCATAACAGGGCGGACTGAAGCTTTCTTT.

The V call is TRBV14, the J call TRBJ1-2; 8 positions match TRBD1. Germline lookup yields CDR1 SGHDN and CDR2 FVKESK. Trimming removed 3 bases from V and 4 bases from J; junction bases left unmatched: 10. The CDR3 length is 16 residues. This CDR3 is CASSQIKMTGVYGYTF. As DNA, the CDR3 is TGTGCCAGCAGCCAGATAAAGATGACAGGGGTCTATGGCTACACCTTC.

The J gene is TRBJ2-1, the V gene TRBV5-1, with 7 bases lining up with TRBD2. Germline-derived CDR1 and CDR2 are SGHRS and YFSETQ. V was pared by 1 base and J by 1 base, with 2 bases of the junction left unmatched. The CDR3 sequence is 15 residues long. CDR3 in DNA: TGCGCCAGCAGCTTGCCAGCGGGGTCCTACAATGAGCAGTTCTTC. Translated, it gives CASSLPAGSYNEQFF.

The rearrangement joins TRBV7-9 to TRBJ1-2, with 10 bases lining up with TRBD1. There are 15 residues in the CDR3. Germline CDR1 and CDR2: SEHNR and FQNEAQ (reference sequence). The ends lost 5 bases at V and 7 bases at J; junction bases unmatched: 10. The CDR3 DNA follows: TGTGCCAGCAGCCCTGGGACAGGGGAAGGGTCTGGCTACACCTTC. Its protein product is CASSPGTGEGSGYTF.

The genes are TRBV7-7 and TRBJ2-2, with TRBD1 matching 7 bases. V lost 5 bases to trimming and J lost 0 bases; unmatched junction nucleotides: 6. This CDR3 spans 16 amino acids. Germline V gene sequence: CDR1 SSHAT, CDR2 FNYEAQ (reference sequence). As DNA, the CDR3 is TGTGCCAGCAGCCCTTGGACAGGAACGAACACCGGGGAGCTGTTTTTT. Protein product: CASSPWTGTNTGELFF.

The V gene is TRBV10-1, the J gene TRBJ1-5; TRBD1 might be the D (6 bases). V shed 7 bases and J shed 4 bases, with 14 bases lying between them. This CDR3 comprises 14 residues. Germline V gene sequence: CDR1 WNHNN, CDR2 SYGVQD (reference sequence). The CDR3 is CASTPRTVNQPQHF. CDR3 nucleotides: TGCGCCAGCACGCCCCGGACAGTGAATCAGCCCCAGCATTTT.

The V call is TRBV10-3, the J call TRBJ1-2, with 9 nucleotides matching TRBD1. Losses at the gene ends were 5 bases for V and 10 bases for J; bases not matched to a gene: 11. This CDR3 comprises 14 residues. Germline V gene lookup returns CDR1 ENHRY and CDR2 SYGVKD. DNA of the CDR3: TGTGCCATCAGTCCTTTAGGACAGGGGAAGTACTACACCTTC. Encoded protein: CAISPLGQGKYYTF.

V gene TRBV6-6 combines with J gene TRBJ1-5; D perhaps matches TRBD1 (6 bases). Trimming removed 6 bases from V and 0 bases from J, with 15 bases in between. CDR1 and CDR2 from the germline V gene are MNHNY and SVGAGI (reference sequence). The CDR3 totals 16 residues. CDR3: CASSSSDRNSNQPQHF. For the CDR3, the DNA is TGTGCCAGCAGCTCATCTGACAGGAATAGCAATCAGCCCCAGCATTTT.

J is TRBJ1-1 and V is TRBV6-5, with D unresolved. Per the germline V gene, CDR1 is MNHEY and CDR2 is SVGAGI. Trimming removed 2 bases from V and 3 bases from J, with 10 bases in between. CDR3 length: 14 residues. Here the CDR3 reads CASSYGGEDTEAFF. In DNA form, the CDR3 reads TGTGCCAGCAGTTACGGAGGTGAAGACACTGAAGCTTTCTTT.

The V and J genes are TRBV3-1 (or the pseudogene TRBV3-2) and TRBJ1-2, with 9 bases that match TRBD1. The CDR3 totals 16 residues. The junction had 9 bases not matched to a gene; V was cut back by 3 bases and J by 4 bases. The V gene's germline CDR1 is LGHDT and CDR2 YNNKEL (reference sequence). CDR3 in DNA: TGTGCCAGCAGCCAGGGGGACAGGGTGGGCCTCTATGGCTACACCTTC. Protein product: CASSQGDRVGLYGYTF.

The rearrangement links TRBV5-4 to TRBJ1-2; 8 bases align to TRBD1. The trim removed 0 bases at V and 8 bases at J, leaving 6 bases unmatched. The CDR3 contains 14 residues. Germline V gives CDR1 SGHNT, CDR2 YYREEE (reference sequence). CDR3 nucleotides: TGTGCCAGCAGCTTGGGGACAGGGCTGGGCGGCTACACCTTC. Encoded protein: CASSLGTGLGGYTF.

DNA of the CDR3: TGTGCCAGCAGCTCTGGAGACAGGGCCGAAGAGACCCAGTACTTC. Translating gives CASSSGDRAEETQYF. The chain has TRBV7-2 and TRBJ2-5, with TRBD1 matching over 7 bases. Per germline, CDR1 SGHTA and CDR2 FQGNSA. Trimming removed 4 bases from V and 3 bases from J; junction bases left unmatched: 8. The CDR3 consists of 15 residues.

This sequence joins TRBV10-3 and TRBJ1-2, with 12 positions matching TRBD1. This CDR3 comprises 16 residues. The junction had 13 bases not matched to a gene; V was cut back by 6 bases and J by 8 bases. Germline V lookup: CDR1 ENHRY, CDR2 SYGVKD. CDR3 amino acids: CAIRDTGTGGLGGYTF. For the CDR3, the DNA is TGTGCCATCAGAGACACCGGGACAGGGGGCTTAGGAGGCTACACCTTC.

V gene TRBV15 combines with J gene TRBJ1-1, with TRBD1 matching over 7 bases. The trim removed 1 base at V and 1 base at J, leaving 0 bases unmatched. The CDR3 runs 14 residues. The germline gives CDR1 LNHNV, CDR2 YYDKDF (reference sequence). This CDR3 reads CATSRGQGNTEAFF. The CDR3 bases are TGTGCCACCAGCAGAGGACAGGGGAACACTGAAGCTTTCTTT.

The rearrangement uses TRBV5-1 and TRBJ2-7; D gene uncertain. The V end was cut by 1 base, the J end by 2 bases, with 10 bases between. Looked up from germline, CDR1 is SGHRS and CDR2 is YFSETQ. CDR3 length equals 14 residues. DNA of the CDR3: TGCGCCAGCAGCTTGAAACAGAATCCCTACGAGCAGTACTTC. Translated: CASSLKQNPYEQYF.